The following is a T cell receptor beta chain sequence with its context. The target of this receptor is not known. TCRdb shows the sequencer as NextSeq 550. The Human TCR Profiling Kit (MiLaboratory) was used to make UMI-labeled 5' RACE TRB cDNA libraries. cDNA synthesis used the entire amount of extracted RNA, and PCR amplification then used the entire amount of cDNA produced. Libraries were prepared in parallel with an identical number of PCR cycles. The original pipeline was this. With a requirement of at least two reads per UMI, MIGEC and MiXCR extracted about 50,000 +/- 10,000 unique UMI-labeled TRB cDNA molecules per library. Each library averaged around 42,000 +/- 9,900 functional in-frame TRB CDR3 nucleotide clonotypes without stop codons. After each sample was downsampled to 5000 UMI-labeled TRB molecules, VDJtools was used to calculate diversity metrics such as normalized Shannon-Wiener and Chao1. For the central five CDR3 residues, VDJtools calculated physicochemical properties weighted by clonotype size, namely interaction energy, strength, volume and Kidera factor 4. The reads went through TCRdb reprocessing, and each CDR3 protein sequence gets one entry with no DNA. The authors' filters were not applied to this entry. The sample's own table lists more than 80,000 distinct CDR3 sequences. Of the sample, around 0.4% is held by the ten largest clones.

From cysteine to phenylalanine, the CDR3 is 12 amino acids long. No DNA was logged. The germline V gene yields SGHRS for CDR1 and YFSETQ for CDR2. Each CD8+ T cell subset was flow-sorted in triplicate, and some 310,000 cells per subset were placed directly into RLT lysis buffer. Naive CD8+ T cells were defined stringently as CD45RO-CCR7+CD27+CD95- to exclude memory contaminants. Peripheral blood mononuclear cells were isolated from buffy coats using standard density gradient centrifugation. Naive CXCR3-negative and CXCR3-positive CD8+ T cells were flow-sorted on a FACSAria III. An RNeasy Mini Kit was used to extract total RNA from the sorted cells. These data belong to a study of CXCR3-negative and CXCR3-positive naive CD8 T cells (dated by TCRdb to the late 2010s). About the investigation overall: About 135 million TRB reads were obtained in total, roughly 1.5 +/- 0.3 million reads per library. The diversity and physicochemical repertoire analyses included about a dozen donors pooled from two independent experiments. TRBV-TRBJ cluster analysis included naive subsets from a handful of donors and memory cells from 3 donors.

Overall study outcomes, separate from this receptor: Similar TRBV-TRBJ usage was shown by naive CXCR3-negative and CXCR3-positive cells from the same donor, whereas distinct patterns were shown by memory cells. Both naive subsets had comparably high repertoire diversity, while memory CD8+ T cells had much lower repertoire diversity. CXCR3 expression partially decreased after cryopreservation, so most assays used freshly isolated PBMCs. Compared with CXCR3-negative naive cells, CXCR3-positive naive cells had TRB CDR3s with higher hydrophobicity (lower Kidera factor 4), lower energy, and higher strength and volume indices. Because surface CD5, which is linked to self-reactivity in mice, was comparable between the naive subsets, TCR interaction strength was also inferred from TRB CDR3 physicochemical properties.

The sequence joins TRBV5-1 to TRBJ1-2. The clonotype originates from a human donor in good health. Some clones in this sample may be carry-over from other donors' samples. The sequencing input was naive CXCR3+ CD8+ T cells from blood. The intended sense of this specimen's cell subset or site label: CD45RO-CCR7+CD27+CD95- naive CD8+ T cells expressing CXCR3 (TNR3+). CDR3 sequence: CASSSGDYGYTF.